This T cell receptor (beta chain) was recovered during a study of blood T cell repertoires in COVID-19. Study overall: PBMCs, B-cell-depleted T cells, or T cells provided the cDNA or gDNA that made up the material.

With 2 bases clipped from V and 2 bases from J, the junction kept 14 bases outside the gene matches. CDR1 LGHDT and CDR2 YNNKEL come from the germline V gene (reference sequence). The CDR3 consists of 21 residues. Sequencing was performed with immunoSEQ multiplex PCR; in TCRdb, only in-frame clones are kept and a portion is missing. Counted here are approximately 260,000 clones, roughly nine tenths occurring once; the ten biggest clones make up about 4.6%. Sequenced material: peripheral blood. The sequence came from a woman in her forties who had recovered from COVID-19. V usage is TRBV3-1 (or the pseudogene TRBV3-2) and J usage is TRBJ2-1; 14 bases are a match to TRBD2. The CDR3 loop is CASSQTWATSGRAEAYNEQFF. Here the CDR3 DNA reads TGTGCCAGCAGCCAAACGTGGGCGACTAGCGGGAGGGCCGAGGCCTACAATGAGCAGTTCTTC.